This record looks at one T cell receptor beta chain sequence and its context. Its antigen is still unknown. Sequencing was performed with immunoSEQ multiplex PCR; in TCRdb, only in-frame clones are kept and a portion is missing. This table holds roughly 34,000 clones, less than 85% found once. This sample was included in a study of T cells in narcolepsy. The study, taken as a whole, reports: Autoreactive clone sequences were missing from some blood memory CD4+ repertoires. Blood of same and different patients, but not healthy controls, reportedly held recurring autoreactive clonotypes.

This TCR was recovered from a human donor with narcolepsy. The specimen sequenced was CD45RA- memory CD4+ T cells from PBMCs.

The CDR3 loop reads CASSSPSGGTRRGEQFF. DNA of the CDR3: TGTGCCAGCAGTTCTCCTAGCGGGGGGACCCGCAGGGGTGAGCAGTTCTTC. This chain links TRBV28 with TRBJ2-1, with 11 nucleotides matching TRBD2. J was trimmed by 9 bases and V by 4 bases; bases with no gene match: 14. In germline, CDR1 is MDHEN, CDR2 SYDVKM. The CDR3 spans 17 residues.